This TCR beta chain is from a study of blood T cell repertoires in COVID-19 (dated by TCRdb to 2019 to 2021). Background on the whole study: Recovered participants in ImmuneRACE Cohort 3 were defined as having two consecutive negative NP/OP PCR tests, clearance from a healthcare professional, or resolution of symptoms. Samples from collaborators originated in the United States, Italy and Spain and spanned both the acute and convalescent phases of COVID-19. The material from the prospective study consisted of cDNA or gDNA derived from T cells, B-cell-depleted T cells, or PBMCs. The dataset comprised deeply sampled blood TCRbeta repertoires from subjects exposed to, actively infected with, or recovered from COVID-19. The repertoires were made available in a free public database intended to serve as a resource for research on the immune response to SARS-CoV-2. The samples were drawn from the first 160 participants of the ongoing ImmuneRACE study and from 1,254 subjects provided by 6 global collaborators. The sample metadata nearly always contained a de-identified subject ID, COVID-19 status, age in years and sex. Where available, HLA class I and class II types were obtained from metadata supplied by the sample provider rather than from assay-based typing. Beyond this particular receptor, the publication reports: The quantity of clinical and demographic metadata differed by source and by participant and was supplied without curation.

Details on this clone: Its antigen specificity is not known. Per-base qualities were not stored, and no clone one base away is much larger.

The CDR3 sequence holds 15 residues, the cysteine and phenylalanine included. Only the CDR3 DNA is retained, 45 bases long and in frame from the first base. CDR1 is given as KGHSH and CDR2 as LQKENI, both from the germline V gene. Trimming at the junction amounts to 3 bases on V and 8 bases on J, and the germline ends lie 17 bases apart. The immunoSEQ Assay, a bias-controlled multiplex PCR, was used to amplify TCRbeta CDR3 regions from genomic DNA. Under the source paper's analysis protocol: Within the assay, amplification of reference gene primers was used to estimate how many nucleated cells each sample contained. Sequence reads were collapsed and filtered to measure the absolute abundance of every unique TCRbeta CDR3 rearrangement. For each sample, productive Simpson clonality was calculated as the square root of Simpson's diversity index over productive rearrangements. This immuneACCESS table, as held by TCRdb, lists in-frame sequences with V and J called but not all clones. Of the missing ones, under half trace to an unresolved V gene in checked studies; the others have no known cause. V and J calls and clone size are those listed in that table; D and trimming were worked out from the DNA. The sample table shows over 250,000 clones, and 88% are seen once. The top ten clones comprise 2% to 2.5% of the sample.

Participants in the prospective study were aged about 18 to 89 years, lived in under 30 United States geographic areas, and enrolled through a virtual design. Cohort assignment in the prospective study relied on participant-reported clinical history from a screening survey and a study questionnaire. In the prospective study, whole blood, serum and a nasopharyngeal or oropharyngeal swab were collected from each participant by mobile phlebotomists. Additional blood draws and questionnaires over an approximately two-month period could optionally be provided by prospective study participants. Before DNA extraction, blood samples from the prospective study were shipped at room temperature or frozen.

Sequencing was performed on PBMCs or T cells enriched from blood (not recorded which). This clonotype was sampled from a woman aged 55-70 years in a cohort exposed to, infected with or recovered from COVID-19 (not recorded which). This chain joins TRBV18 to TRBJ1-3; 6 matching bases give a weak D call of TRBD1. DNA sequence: TGTGCCAGCTCACCGGCGGGCCTAGGGGGAGACACCATATATTTT. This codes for CASSPAGLGGDTIYF. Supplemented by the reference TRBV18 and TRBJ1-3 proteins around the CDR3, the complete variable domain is NAGVMQNPRHLVRRRGQEARLRCSPMKGHSHVYWYRQLPEEGLKFMVYLQKENIIDESGMPKERFSAEFPKEGPSILRIQQVVRGDSAAYFCASSPAGLGGDTIYFGEGSWLTVV.